This T cell receptor beta chain was retrieved from a study of tumor-infiltrating lymphocytes in primary liver carcinoma. For the study at large: Roughly 3.5 to 7.5 million productive TCRbeta reads came from each sample, comparable across tissue types.

In germline, CDR1 is SEHNR, CDR2 FQNEAQ (reference sequence). This CDR3 comprises 16 residues. Joint extraction of RNA and DNA used about 17-31 mg of bulk tissue that was unsorted. Through surgical resection, the patients' primary liver carcinoma was treated. cDNA specific to TCR beta was made from 500 to 650 ng of total RNA, with a constant-region primer employed for priming. Amplification in three nested multiplex PCR rounds with slightly modified ARM-PCR gave rise to TCR beta libraries. Two initial PCR rounds of about 10 cycles each paired TRBV1-TRBV30 forward primers with a C-beta reverse primer. MiXCR, run by TCRdb on the multiplex PCR reads, gives a single entry per CDR3 protein. The table includes 70,000 to 85,000 distinct CDR3 sequences, about two thirds detected once. Concerning this clonotype: Its antigen remains unknown. This may come from a read error, since a much larger clone is one base off.

Study results and limitations: No more than about 8-24% of top clones could be seen in all five tumor regions.

The V and J genes are TRBV7-9 and TRBJ2-5; D may correspond to TRBD1 or TRBD2 (5 bases each). The sequence was collected from a woman in her sixties or seventies with primary liver carcinoma and hepatitis B virus infection. The material sequenced was liver tumor tissue from sampling region 4. The subset was: tumor region T4, right-lateral pole. CDR3 sequence (DNA): TGTGCCAGCAGCTTCCCTCAGGGATTGAGGGGAGAGACCCAGCACTTC. As protein: CASSFPQGLRGETQHF.